The 10 T cell receptor beta chains presented below share a single source sample, sequenced in a study of immune characteristics of hereditary and idiopathic chronic pancreatitis. The method was immunoSEQ multiplex PCR; TCRdb's version includes in-frame clones alone and lacks a portion of them. The sample lists more than 4,500 clones, around three quarters seen once, with about 7% in the top ten. Chronic pancreatitis tissue was collected during total pancreatectomy with islet autotransplantation. The specimen sequenced was pancreas tissue with hereditary chronic pancreatitis. Receptors originate from a human donor with chronic pancreatitis.

The chain recombines TRBV9 with TRBJ1-5, with D maybe TRBD1 (6 bases). CDR3 size: 14 residues. Trimming pared 3 bases from V and 4 bases from J, leaving 11 bases between. Germline CDR1 and CDR2: SGDLS and YYNGEE. DNA of the CDR3: TGTGCCAGCAGCGGGGGGCCCGGGAATCAGCCCCAGCATTTT. Residues: CASSGGPGNQPQHF.

This rearrangement joins TRBV7-9 to TRBJ1-1; no definite D call. Between the trimmed V and J ends, which lost 5 bases and 5 bases, there was a span of 15 bases. Germline V gives CDR1 SEHNR, CDR2 FQNEAQ (reference sequence). The CDR3 length is 14 residues. The CDR3 sequence: CASSARPGGTEAFF. CDR3 DNA: TGTGCCAGCAGCGCCCGGCCGGGCGGGACTGAAGCTTTCTTT.

The chain couples TRBV5-1 to TRBJ2-5, with 9 bases lining up with TRBD2. From germline, CDR1 is SGHRS and CDR2 YFSETQ. Trimming took 0 bases from V and 4 from J; bases not matched to a gene: 10. The CDR3 is 17 residues long. In nucleotides, the CDR3 is TGCGCCAGCAGCTTGGTTAGCGGGGGCTCGAGTGGAGAGACCCAGTACTTC. Translation gives CASSLVSGGSSGETQYF. The entire variable domain, with the rest obtained from reference TRBV5-1 and TRBJ2-5, is as follows: KAGVTQTPRYLIKTRGQQVTLSCSPISGHRSVSWYQQTPGQGLQFLFEYFSETQRNKGNFPGRFSGRQFSNSRSEMNVSTLELGDSALYLCASSLVSGGSSGETQYFGPGTRLLVL.

V is TRBV27 and J is TRBJ1-5; D unresolved. Trimming took off 4 bases at V and 7 bases at J, with 14 bases between the two ends. In germline, CDR1 is MNHEY, CDR2 SMNVEV (reference sequence). This CDR3 spans 14 amino acids. In nucleotides, the CDR3 is TGTGCCAGCAGTTATCCCCCGCGGGTACAGCCCCAGCATTTT. This codes for CASSYPPRVQPQHF.

The J gene is TRBJ1-6, the V gene TRBV19, with TRBD1 matching 9 bases. The CDR3 extends over 15 amino acids. V gave up 3 bases and J gave up 10 bases; unmatched junction bases: 7. CDR1 and CDR2 (germline): LNHDA, SQIVND (reference sequence). The CDR3 sequence: CASSIEGQGGSPLHF. The CDR3 bases are TGTGCCAGTAGTATCGAGGGACAGGGAGGATCACCCCTCCACTTT.

This clone was counted between two and nine times. This rearrangement joins TRBV3-1 (or the pseudogene TRBV3-2) to TRBJ2-7; possibly TRBD2 for D (6 bases). The germline gives CDR1 LGHDT, CDR2 YNNKEL (reference sequence). Trimming shortened V by 3 bases and J by 0 bases, and 12 bases separated the two germline ends. The CDR3 runs to 15 residues. The CDR3 loop reads CASSQGLGASYEQYF. The CDR3 DNA sequence: TGTGCCAGCAGCCAGGGACTCGGGGCCTCCTACGAGCAGTACTTC.

The chain carries TRBV6-5 and TRBJ2-7, with D perhaps matching TRBD1 or TRBD2 (5 bases each). The V end lost 0 bases, the J end lost 2 bases, and 14 bases lay between the germline ends. CDR3 length equals 16 residues. Germline lookup yields CDR1 MNHEY and CDR2 SVGAGI. As DNA, the CDR3 is TGTGCCAGCAGTTACTCGAATTCGGGGCTTACCTACGAGCAGTACTTC. Translating gives CASSYSNSGLTYEQYF.

The J gene is TRBJ1-1, the V gene TRBV3-1 (or the pseudogene TRBV3-2); D is ambiguous. V lost 2 bases and J 0 bases, leaving 4 bases between the germline ends. The germline CDR1 and CDR2 sequences are LGHDT and YNNKEL (reference sequence). The CDR3 runs to 13 residues. The CDR3 sequence is CASSQILNTEAFF. CDR3 in DNA: TGTGCCAGCAGCCAAATTTTGAACACTGAAGCTTTCTTT.

V usage is TRBV7-2 and J usage is TRBJ1-4; TRBD1 is a possible D gene (6 bases). The CDR3 totals 15 residues. V was pared by 4 bases and J by 8 bases, with 17 bases between. CDR1 is SGHTA and CDR2 is FQGNSA in the germline V gene. The CDR3 is CASSSQSGAGEKLFF. The CDR3, as DNA: TGTGCCAGCAGCTCGCAATCAGGGGCGGGCGAAAAACTGTTTTTT.

The chain uses TRBV6-2 or TRBV6-3 and TRBJ2-7; 12 bases fit TRBD2. Germline CDR1 is MNHEY and CDR2 is SVGEGT. The CDR3 spans 15 residues. After removal of 4 bases from V and 3 bases from J, the junction contained 4 bases not matched to a gene. CDR3 nucleotide sequence: TGTGCCAGCAGTTCCGGACTAGCGGGGAACTACGAGCAGTACTTC. This encodes CASSSGLAGNYEQYF.